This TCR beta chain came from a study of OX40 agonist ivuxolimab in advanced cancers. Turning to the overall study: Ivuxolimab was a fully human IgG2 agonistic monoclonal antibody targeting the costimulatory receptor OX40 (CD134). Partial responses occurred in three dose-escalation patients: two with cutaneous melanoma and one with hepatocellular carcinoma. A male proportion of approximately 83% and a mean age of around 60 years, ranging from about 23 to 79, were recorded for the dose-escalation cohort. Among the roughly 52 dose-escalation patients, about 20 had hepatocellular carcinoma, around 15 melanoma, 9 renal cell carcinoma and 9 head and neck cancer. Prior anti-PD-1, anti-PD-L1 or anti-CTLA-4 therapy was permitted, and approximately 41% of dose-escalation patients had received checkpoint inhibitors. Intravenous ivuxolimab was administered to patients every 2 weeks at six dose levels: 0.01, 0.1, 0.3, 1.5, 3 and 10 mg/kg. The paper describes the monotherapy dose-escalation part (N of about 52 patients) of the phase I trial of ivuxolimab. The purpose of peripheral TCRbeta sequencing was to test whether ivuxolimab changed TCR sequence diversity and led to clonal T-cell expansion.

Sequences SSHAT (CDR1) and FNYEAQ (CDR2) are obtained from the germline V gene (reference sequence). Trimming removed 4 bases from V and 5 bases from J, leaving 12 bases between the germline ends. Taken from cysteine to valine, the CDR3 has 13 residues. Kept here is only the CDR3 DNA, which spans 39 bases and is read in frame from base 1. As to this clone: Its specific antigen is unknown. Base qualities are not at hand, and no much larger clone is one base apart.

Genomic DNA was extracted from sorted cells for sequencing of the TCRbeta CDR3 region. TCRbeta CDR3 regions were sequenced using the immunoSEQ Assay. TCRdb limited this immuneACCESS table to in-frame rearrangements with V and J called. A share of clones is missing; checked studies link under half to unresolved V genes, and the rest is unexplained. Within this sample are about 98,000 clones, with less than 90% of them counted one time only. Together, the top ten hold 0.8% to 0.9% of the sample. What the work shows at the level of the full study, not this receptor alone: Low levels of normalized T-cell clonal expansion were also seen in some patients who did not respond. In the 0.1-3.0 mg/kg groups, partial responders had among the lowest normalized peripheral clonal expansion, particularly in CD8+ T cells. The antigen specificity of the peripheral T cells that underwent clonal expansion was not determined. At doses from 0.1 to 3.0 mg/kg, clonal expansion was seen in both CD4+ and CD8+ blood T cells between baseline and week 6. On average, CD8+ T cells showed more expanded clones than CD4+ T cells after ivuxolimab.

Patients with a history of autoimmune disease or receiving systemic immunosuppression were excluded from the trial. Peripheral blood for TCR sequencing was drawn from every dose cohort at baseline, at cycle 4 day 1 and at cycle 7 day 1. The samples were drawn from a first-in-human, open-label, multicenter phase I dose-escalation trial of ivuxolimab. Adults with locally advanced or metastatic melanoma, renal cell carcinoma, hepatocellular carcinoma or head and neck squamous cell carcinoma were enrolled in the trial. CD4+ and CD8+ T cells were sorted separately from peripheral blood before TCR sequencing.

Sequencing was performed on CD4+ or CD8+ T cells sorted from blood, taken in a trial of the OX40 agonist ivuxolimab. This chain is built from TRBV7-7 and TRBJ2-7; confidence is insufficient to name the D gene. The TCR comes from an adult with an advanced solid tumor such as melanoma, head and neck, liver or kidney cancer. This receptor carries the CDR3 CASSSRNADEQYV. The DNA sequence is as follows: TGTGCCAGCAGCTCCCGGAACGCCGACGAGCAGTACGTC.